The 6 T cell receptor beta chains below come from one sample, sequenced in a study of shared clonotypes between healthy human individuals. The protocol was immunoSEQ multiplex PCR, while the TCRdb copy is restricted to in-frame clones and leaves out a portion. The sample holds about 610,000 clones, approximately 97% seen once. Source material: naive CD4+ T cells sorted from blood. Documented subset: CD45RA+ positively selected. The receptors come from a woman younger than 45 in good health.

This chain joins TRBV6-5 and TRBJ2-5, with D possibly matching TRBD1 (5 bases). Germline loops: CDR1 MNHEY, CDR2 SVGAGI. The CDR3 loop spans 14 amino acids. Deletions cut 4 bases from V and 5 bases from J, with 14 bases between. The DNA of the CDR3 is TGTGCCAGCAGTTCCTATACAGGTTCGGAGACCCAGTACTTC. Residues: CASSSYTGSETQYF.

The chain carries TRBV4-1 and TRBJ2-3; 12 bases are a match to TRBD2. Per the germline V gene, CDR1 is MGHRA and CDR2 is YSYEKL. Trimming removed 4 bases from V and 3 bases from J; junction bases left unmatched: 11. This CDR3 is built from 18 residues. The CDR3 is CASSPEPGLAGKTDTQYF. CDR3 nucleotide sequence: TGCGCCAGCAGCCCGGAACCTGGACTAGCGGGAAAAACAGATACGCAGTATTTT.

V and J are TRBV27 and TRBJ1-1, with TRBD1 as a possible D gene (6 bases). The CDR3 has 15 residues. Trimming cost V 1 base and J 2 bases, with 11 bases left between them. CDR1 MNHEY and CDR2 SMNVEV come from the germline V gene (reference sequence). The CDR3: CASSLYPGENTEAFF. CDR3 DNA: TGTGCCAGCAGTTTATATCCAGGGGAAAACACTGAAGCTTTCTTT.

The rearrangement links TRBV25-1 to TRBJ2-5; 11 bases agree with TRBD2. Germline loops: CDR1 MGHDK, CDR2 SYGVNS. CDR3 length: 14 amino acids. The trim removed 3 bases at V and 4 bases at J, leaving 1 base unmatched. CDR3 bases: TGTGCCAGCAGTGAGGGACTAGCGGTAGAGACCCAGTACTTC. As protein: CASSEGLAVETQYF.

The chain couples TRBV18 to TRBJ2-2; 7 positions agree with TRBD2. The germline V gene has CDR1 KGHSH and CDR2 LQKENI. V lost 3 bases and J lost 1; bases outside the gene matches: 5. This CDR3 is 16 amino acids long. The CDR3 DNA reads TGTGCCAGCTCACCGTGGGCTAGCGGGAACACCGGGGAGCTGTTTTTT. Amino acids: CASSPWASGNTGELFF.

This chain connects TRBV30 to TRBJ2-5; D is unclear. The J call may not be correct, given that the DNA end is closer to TRBJ2-7. This CDR3 region has 14 residues. Germline CDR1 is GTSNPN and CDR2 is SVGIG (reference sequence). As DNA, the CDR3 is TGTGCCTGGAGTTCGGGCAGGACCTCCTACGAGCAGTACTTC. Residues: CAWSSGRTSYEQYF.